The 22 T cell receptor beta chains in this list originate from one sample, sequenced in a study of blood T cell repertoires in COVID-19. TCRdb's table, derived via immunoSEQ multiplex PCR, lists solely in-frame clones and lacks some. The sample comprises hundreds of thousands of clones, roughly nine tenths of which are singletons, and about 3% rests with the top ten. Sequenced material: peripheral blood. The receptors stem from a man between 18 and 35 years old with active or convalescent COVID-19.

The chain uses TRBV9 and TRBJ2-2; 7 bases line up with TRBD2. CDR1 is SGDLS and CDR2 is YYNGEE in the germline V gene. Unmatched junction bases numbered 10, after V lost 2 bases and J lost 3 bases. This CDR3 region has 17 residues. The CDR3 bases are TGTGCCAGCAGCGTTAGGGGACTACTTTACGACACCGGGGAGCTGTTTTTT. This codes for CASSVRGLLYDTGELFF.

The chain recombines TRBV6-5 with TRBJ1-5; perhaps TRBD1 as D (5 bases). Trimming took off 2 bases at V and 6 bases at J, with 14 bases between the two ends. Germline assignment: CDR1 MNHEY and CDR2 SVGAGI. This CDR3 is built from 15 residues. Written as DNA, the CDR3 is TGTGCCAGCAGTTACCGGATTGGGGGGGGTCAGCCCCAGCATTTT. Its protein product is CASSYRIGGGQPQHF.

V and J are TRBV5-8 and TRBJ2-3, with 13 bases fitting TRBD2. V lost 4 bases and J lost 2; bases outside the gene matches: 4. Germline CDR1 and CDR2: SGHTS and YDEGEE. The CDR3 length is 16 residues. CDR3 amino acids: CASSLGTSGNTDTQYF. CDR3 coding DNA: TGTGCCAGCAGCCTGGGGACTAGCGGGAACACAGATACGCAGTATTTT.

This chain links TRBV3-1 (or the pseudogene TRBV3-2) with TRBJ2-3; 16 nucleotides match TRBD2. The germline gives CDR1 LGHDT, CDR2 YNNKEL (reference sequence). With V trimmed by 4 bases and J by 6 bases, 19 bases remained unmatched. This CDR3 is 21 amino acids long. The CDR3 nucleotides read TGTGCCAGCAGCCCACAACCCCGGGGACTAGCGGGAGGGCGGGGTGGCGATACGCAGTATTTT. Amino acid sequence: CASSPQPRGLAGGRGGDTQYF.

The chain employs TRBV14 and TRBJ2-2; maybe TRBD2 (6 bases). The CDR3 has 13 amino acids. Germline CDR1 is SGHDN and CDR2 is FVKESK. The V gene lost 2 bases and the J gene lost 9 bases, with 10 bases spanning the gap. CDR3 amino acids: CASSQRGSRELFF. CDR3 nucleotides: TGTGCCAGCAGCCAACGGGGGAGCCGGGAGCTGTTTTTT.

V is TRBV20-1 and J is TRBJ2-1; D possibly corresponds to TRBD2 (5 bases). Germline V gene lookup returns CDR1 DFQATT and CDR2 SNEGSKA (reference sequence). Trimming pared 3 bases from V and 5 bases from J, leaving 11 bases between. The CDR3 is 13 residues long. The DNA for the CDR3 is TGCAGTGCTAGTTGGGAGTTCGACAATGAGCAGTTCTTC. Protein product: CSASWEFDNEQFF.

This clone was counted a single time. This sequence joins TRBV19 and TRBJ2-3; TRBD2 is a possible D gene (6 bases). Germline V gene lookup returns CDR1 LNHDA and CDR2 SQIVND (reference sequence). V was shortened by 3 bases and J by 6 bases, with 16 bases between the two germline ends. This CDR3 region has 15 residues. The CDR3 DNA reads TGTGCCAGTAGTATTGTGGGCGGGAAAGGGGATACGCAGTATTTT. It codes for CASSIVGGKGDTQYF.

The chain uses TRBV9 and TRBJ2-1; no definite D call. The CDR3 runs 12 residues. Germline CDR1 and CDR2: SGDLS and YYNGEE. V shed 2 bases and J shed 9 bases, with 9 bases lying between them. CDR3 DNA: TGTGCCAGCAGCGTCGGTCTAGGTGAGCAGTTCTTC. Encoded protein: CASSVGLGEQFF.

This rearrangement joins TRBV7-2 to TRBJ1-5; 10 bases align to TRBD1. The germline gives CDR1 SGHTA, CDR2 FQGNSA. With V trimmed by 1 base and J by 1 base, 7 bases remained unmatched. The CDR3 has 18 amino acids. The CDR3 loop is CASSLGWTGGRSNQPQHF. In nucleotides, the CDR3 is TGTGCCAGCAGCTTAGGATGGACAGGGGGAAGGAGCAATCAGCCCCAGCATTTT.

This rearrangement joins TRBV5-4 to TRBJ2-2; D perhaps matches TRBD2 (5 bases). Between the trimmed V and J ends, which lost 4 bases and 1 base, there was a span of 11 bases. The CDR3 loop spans 15 amino acids. From germline, CDR1 is SGHNT and CDR2 YYREEE (reference sequence). CDR3 DNA: TGTGCCAGCAGCCCCTTGGCGGGGAACACCGGGGAGCTGTTTTTT. This gives the protein CASSPLAGNTGELFF.

This clone was found once. This chain joins TRBV18 and TRBJ1-1; D possibly corresponds to TRBD1 (5 bases). The V and J ends lost 5 bases and 3 bases respectively, with 19 bases between them. CDR1 and CDR2 from the germline V gene are KGHSH and LQKENI. The CDR3 loop spans 16 amino acids. The CDR3 sequence: CASSAIGWGRDTEAFF. The CDR3 nucleotides are TGTGCCAGCTCAGCTATCGGATGGGGCAGGGACACTGAAGCTTTCTTT.

V usage is TRBV6-2 or TRBV6-3 and J usage is TRBJ2-7; 12 bases agree with TRBD1. The CDR3 is 15 amino acids. The V segment lost 5 bases and the J segment 5 bases; nucleotides outside the gene matches: 7. Germline CDR1 and CDR2: MNHEY and SVGEGT. The CDR3 coding sequence is TGTGCCAGCAGTACCTACCGGGACAGGGGGCACGAGCAGTACTTC. Its translation: CASSTYRDRGHEQYF.

The gene calls are TRBV6-5 and TRBJ1-1; tentatively, D is TRBD1 (5 bases). CDR1 and CDR2 (germline): MNHEY, SVGAGI. The CDR3 has 13 amino acids. The germline V and J ends were trimmed by 8 bases and 4 bases, with 14 bases remaining between them. CDR3 DNA sequence: TGTGCCAGCTTCGCCAGGGTGTTCACTGAAGCTTTCTTT. It codes for CASFARVFTEAFF.

The chain is built from TRBV4-3 and TRBJ1-2; a possible D gene is TRBD1 (5 bases). Deletions cut 1 base from V and 2 bases from J, with 14 bases between. This CDR3 is built from 16 residues. The germline V gene encodes CDR1 LGHNA and CDR2 YSLEER. The CDR3 loop reads CASSQVIGARNYGYTF. CDR3 sequence (DNA): TGCGCCAGCAGCCAAGTGATTGGGGCGCGGAACTATGGCTACACCTTC.

The rearrangement links TRBV12-3 or TRBV12-4 to TRBJ2-3; D is unresolved. Trimming stripped 6 bases from V and 6 bases from J, with 7 bases between. The CDR3 is made up of 11 amino acids. DNA for the CDR3: TGTGCCAGCAGGCGCAGGGATACGCAGTATTTT. Translated, it gives CASRRRDTQYF.

This sequence joins TRBV11-3 and TRBJ2-3; the match to TRBD1 covers 9 bases. V shed 5 bases and J 2 bases; nucleotides not matched to a gene: 8. Germline V gene data show CDR1 as SGHNT and CDR2 as YENEEA. The CDR3 extends over 16 amino acids. This CDR3 reads CASSPGGQGPTDTQYF. The CDR3 nucleotides read TGTGCCAGCAGCCCAGGCGGACAGGGGCCCACAGATACGCAGTATTTT.

This chain links TRBV5-1 with TRBJ2-5, with 13 nucleotides matching TRBD2. Germline V gives CDR1 SGHRS, CDR2 YFSETQ. Trimming removed 4 bases from V and 4 bases from J; junction bases left unmatched: 19. This CDR3 has 20 amino acids. CDR3: CASSPWDGRGLAGVGETQYF. DNA for the CDR3: TGCGCCAGCAGCCCCTGGGACGGAAGAGGACTAGCGGGAGTGGGAGAGACCCAGTACTTC.

This chain joins TRBV29-1 and TRBJ2-4, with 8 nucleotides matching TRBD1. CDR1 and CDR2 (germline): SQVTM, ANQGSEA. The CDR3 totals 16 residues. With V trimmed by 3 bases and J by 3 bases, 10 bases remained unmatched. The CDR3 protein is CSVDSGGQGVKNIQYF. The CDR3 nucleotides are TGCAGCGTTGATTCGGGCGGACAGGGAGTCAAAAACATTCAGTACTTC.

CDR3 bases: TGTGCCAGCAGACTACAGGGGGCGAACGGCTACACCTTC. Amino acid sequence: CASRLQGANGYTF. The chain couples TRBV6-5 to TRBJ1-2; 9 nucleotides align to TRBD1. The CDR3 loop spans 13 amino acids. Germline loops: CDR1 MNHEY, CDR2 SVGAGI. The V and J ends lost 6 bases and 8 bases, in that order; junction bases with no gene match: 7.

CDR3 sequence reads: CASSPGTAVKNSPLHF. The CDR3 DNA follows: TGCGCCAGCAGCCCGGGGACAGCAGTGAAGAATTCACCCCTCCACTTT. The chain uses TRBV5-1 and TRBJ1-6; 7 nucleotides match TRBD1. CDR1 and CDR2 (germline): SGHRS, YFSETQ. V dropped 4 bases and J dropped 7; count of bases not matched to a gene: 11. The CDR3 runs to 16 residues.

V usage is TRBV7-3 and J usage is TRBJ2-1; tentatively, D is TRBD2 (5 bases). The germline V and J ends were trimmed by 5 bases and 9 bases, with 20 bases remaining between them. The CDR3 contains 15 residues. The germline CDR1 and CDR2 sequences are SGHTA and FQGTGA. The CDR3 reads CASSPGPYQRGEQFF. The CDR3 DNA is TGTGCCAGCAGCCCAGGACCCTACCAACGGGGTGAGCAGTTCTTC.

This chain links TRBV18 with TRBJ2-7; the D is unclear. This CDR3 region has 15 residues. Germline V gene lookup returns CDR1 KGHSH and CDR2 LQKENI. Trimming took 2 bases from V and 0 from J, leaving 11 bases between them. This chain's CDR3 is CASSPGLTGSYEQYF. CDR3 sequence (DNA): TGTGCCAGCTCACCAGGTTTAACTGGCTCCTACGAGCAGTACTTC.